This TCR beta chain was profiled in a study of cytomegalovirus exposure and HLA in healthy donors. Study results and limitations: A few chains linked to CMV were shown in vitro to be specific for CMV antigens. Upon later analysis, HLA-associated TCR beta chains proved more clonally expanded than other, equally common chains. CMV serostatus was the sole immune exposure information available. Cytomegalovirus-associated TCR beta chains were listed, numbering more than 150.

This CDR3 spans 16 amino acids. V lost 6 bases and J 1 base, leaving 18 bases between the germline ends. Germline CDR1 and CDR2: MDHEN and SYDVKM. PCR amplification relied on 60 Vbeta primers (plus 13 Jbeta primers). Here immunoSEQ multiplex PCR was the method, and the copy in TCRdb shows in-frame clones only, minus some. The table has fewer than 150,000 clones, over 75% seen once. With respect to this clone: The antigen is not known.

Input material: PBMCs. V is TRBV28 and J is TRBJ1-2; perhaps TRBD1 as D (6 bases). The sequence was obtained from a human donor in good health. The CDR3 bases are TGTGCCAGCAGAACCGGGACAATCTTGAGTAACTATGGCTACACCTTC. Protein: CASRTGTILSNYGYTF.